This T cell receptor beta chain was captured by sequencing in a study of T cells in Graves' hyperthyroidism and ophthalmopathy. Study-wide background: Staff took peripheral blood when the initial diagnosis was made, before any treatment began.

Ten or more counts support this clonotype. What it binds is unknown. Clinical symptoms, serum thyroxine and TRAb, thyroid ultrasound and orbital computed tomography were used for the diagnoses. Study-level results: The model predicted ophthalmopathy a median around 6 months before onset. Among clonotypes expanded in thyroid above 0.001, most were also found in blood.

TCR beta CDR3 sequences were amplified from RNA transcripts. In the first-round RT-PCR of the TCR CDR3, the HTBI primer set was used. TCRdb ran MiXCR on the multiplex PCR reads and lists one entry per CDR3 protein. This sample has around 97,000 distinct CDR3 sequences; 45% to 50% occur once, and the top ten carry about 28%. The TCR was taken from a man aged 40-49 years with Graves' hyperthyroidism. Sequences were obtained from blood.

The CDR3 DNA reads as TGCGCCAGCAGCCAACCGGGACTAGAAGCTTTCTTT. Protein product: CASSQPGLEAFF. The V call is TRBV4-1, the J call TRBJ1-1; maybe TRBD1 (5 bases). This CDR3 region has 12 residues. The germline gives CDR1 MGHRA, CDR2 YSYEKL. V was clipped by 2 bases and J by 8 bases, with 9 bases between them.